Below, 6 T cell receptor beta chains from the same sample are listed, as sequenced in a study of shared clonotypes between healthy human individuals. Profiled with immunoSEQ multiplex PCR; TCRdb holds only in-frame clones, not every one. The sample contains about 1 million clones, more than 60% of which appear only once. The specimen was memory CD4+ T cells sorted from blood. Subset here: CD45RA-negative fraction. These receptors all come from a young man in good health.

CDR3 amino acids: CASTIGLDQGSSPLHF. For the CDR3, the DNA is TGCGCCAGTACTATCGGGCTCGACCAGGGAAGCTCACCCCTCCACTTT. The rearrangement links TRBV5-1 to TRBJ1-6, with D tentatively TRBD1 (5 bases). In germline, CDR1 is SGHRS, CDR2 YFSETQ. This CDR3 region has 16 residues. Trimming took 8 bases from V and 10 from J, leaving 25 bases between them.

The chain is built from TRBV9 and TRBJ2-5; TRBD1 might be the D (6 bases). The CDR3 loop spans 13 amino acids. Germline loops: CDR1 SGDLS, CDR2 YYNGEE. V was cut by 1 base and J by 5 bases, with 9 bases left in between. The CDR3 nucleotides are TGTGCCAGCAGCGTAACAGGGAGTGAGACCCAGTACTTC. Protein sequence: CASSVTGSETQYF.

As regards this clone: Other DNA sequences of this sample code for an identical CDR3. The genes are TRBV10-3 and TRBJ2-7; D not certain. V lost 4 bases and J 3 bases, leaving 4 bases between the germline ends. The CDR3 sequence is 11 residues long. The germline V gene has CDR1 ENHRY and CDR2 SYGVKD. The CDR3 DNA follows: TGTGCCATCAGTGCGGACTACGAGCAGTACTTC. The encoded protein is CAISADYEQYF.

V usage is TRBV2 and J usage is TRBJ2-3, with D possibly matching TRBD2 (6 bases). The CDR3 consists of 14 residues. Germline CDR1 reads SNHLY; CDR2 reads FYNNEI. With 4 bases removed from V and 3 bases from J, the gap between germline ends came to 11 bases. DNA for the CDR3: TGTGCCAGCAGTGGAACGGGGGAAACAGATACGCAGTATTTT. It is translated as CASSGTGETDTQYF.

Remarks on this clone: At the DNA level, this CDR3 is encoded by other sequences in the same sample as well. The chain links TRBV6-5 to TRBJ2-5; 12 bases map to TRBD2. Germline CDR1 reads MNHEY; CDR2 reads SVGAGI. The CDR3 spans 15 residues. The V and J ends lost 6 bases and 4 bases, in that order; junction bases with no gene match: 6. Written as DNA, the CDR3 is TGTGCCAGCAGAGCTAGCGGGGGGGCTGGAGAGACCCAGTACTTC. Amino acids: CASRASGGAGETQYF.

The chain uses TRBV6-5 and TRBJ1-2, with TRBD1 as a possible D gene (5 bases). This CDR3 has 13 residues. V was pared by 6 bases and J by 9 bases, with 17 bases between. The germline V gene encodes CDR1 MNHEY and CDR2 SVGAGI. The CDR3 sequence is CASRNGGADRYTF. The DNA for the CDR3 is TGTGCCAGCAGGAATGGAGGGGCAGATCGCTACACCTTC.